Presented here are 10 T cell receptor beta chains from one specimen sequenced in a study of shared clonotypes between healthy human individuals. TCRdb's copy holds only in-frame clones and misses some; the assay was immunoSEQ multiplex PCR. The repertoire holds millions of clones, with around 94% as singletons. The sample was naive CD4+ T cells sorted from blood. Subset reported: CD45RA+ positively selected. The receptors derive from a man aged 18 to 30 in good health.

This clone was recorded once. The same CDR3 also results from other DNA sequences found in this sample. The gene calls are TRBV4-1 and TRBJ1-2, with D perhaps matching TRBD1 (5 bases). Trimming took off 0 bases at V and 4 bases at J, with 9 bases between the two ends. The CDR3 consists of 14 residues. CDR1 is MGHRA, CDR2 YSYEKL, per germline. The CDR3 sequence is CASSQDQGFYGYTF. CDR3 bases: TGCGCCAGCAGCCAAGATCAGGGATTCTATGGCTACACCTTC.

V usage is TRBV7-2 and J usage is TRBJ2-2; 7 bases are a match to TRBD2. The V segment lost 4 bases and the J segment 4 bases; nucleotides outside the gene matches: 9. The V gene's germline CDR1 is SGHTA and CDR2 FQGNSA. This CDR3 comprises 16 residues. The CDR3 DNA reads TGTGCCAGCAGCTCTGGAGCGGGACCGGGCACCGGGGAGCTGTTTTTT. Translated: CASSSGAGPGTGELFF. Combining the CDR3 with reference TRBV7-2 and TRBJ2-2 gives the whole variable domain GAGVSQSPSNKVTEKGKDVELRCDPISGHTALYWYRQSLGQGLEFLIYFQGNSAPDKSGLPSDRFSAERTGGSVSTLTIQRTQQEDSAVYLCASSSGAGPGTGELFFGEGSRLTVL.

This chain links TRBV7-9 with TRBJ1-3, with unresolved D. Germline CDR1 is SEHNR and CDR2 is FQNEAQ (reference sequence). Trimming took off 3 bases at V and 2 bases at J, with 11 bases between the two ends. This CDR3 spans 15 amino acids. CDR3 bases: TGTGCCAGCAGCTTCCCGCCAGTGGCTGGAAACACCATATATTTT. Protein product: CASSFPPVAGNTIYF. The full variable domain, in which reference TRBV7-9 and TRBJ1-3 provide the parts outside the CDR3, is DTGVSQNPRHKITKRGQNVTFRCDPISEHNRLYWYRQTLGQGPEFLTYFQNEAQLEKSRLLSDRFSAERPKGSFSTLEIQRTEQGDSAMYLCASSFPPVAGNTIYFGEGSWLTVV.

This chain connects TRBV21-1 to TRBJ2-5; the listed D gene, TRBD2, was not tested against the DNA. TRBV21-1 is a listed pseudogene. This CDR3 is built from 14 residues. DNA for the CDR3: TGTGCCAGCACTACCCTAGCGGACCAAGAGACCCAGTACTTC. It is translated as CASTTLADQETQYF.

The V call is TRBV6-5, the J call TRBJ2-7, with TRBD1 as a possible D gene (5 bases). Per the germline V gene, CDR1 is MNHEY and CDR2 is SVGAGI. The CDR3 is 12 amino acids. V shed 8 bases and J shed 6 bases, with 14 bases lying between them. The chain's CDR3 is CASGQGFSEQYF. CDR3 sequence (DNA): TGTGCCAGCGGGCAGGGTTTTTCCGAGCAGTACTTC.

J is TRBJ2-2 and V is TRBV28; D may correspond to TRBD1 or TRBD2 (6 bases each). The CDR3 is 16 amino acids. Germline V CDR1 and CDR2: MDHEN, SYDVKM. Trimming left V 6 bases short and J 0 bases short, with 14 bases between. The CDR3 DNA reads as TGTGCCAGCAGCCCGGGGGACAATGCGAACACCGGGGAGCTGTTTTTT. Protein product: CASSPGDNANTGELFF.

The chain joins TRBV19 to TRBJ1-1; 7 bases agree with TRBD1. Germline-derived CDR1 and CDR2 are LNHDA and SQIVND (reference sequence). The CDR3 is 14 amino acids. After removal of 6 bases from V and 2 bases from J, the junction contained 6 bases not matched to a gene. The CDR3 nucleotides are TGTGCCAGTAGACCGACAGGGCTTAACACTGAAGCTTTCTTT. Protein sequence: CASRPTGLNTEAFF.

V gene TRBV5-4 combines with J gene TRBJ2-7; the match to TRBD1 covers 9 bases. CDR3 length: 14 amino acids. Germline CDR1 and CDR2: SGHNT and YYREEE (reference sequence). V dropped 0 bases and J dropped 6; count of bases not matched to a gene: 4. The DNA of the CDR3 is TGTGCCAGCAGCTTGGGGACAGGGGTGAGCGAGCAGTACTTC. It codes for CASSLGTGVSEQYF.

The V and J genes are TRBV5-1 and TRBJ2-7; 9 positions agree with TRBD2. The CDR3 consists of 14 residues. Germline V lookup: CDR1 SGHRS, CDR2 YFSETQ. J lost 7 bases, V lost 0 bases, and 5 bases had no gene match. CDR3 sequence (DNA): TGCGCCAGCAGCTTGGTAGCGGGGGCCCAGGAGCAGTACTTC. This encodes CASSLVAGAQEQYF.

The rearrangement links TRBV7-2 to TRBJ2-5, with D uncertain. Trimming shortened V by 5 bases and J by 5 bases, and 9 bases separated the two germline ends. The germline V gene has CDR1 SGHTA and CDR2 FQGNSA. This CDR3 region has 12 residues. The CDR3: CASSDVWETQYF. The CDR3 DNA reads TGTGCCAGCAGCGACGTATGGGAGACCCAGTACTTC.